The present TCR beta chain was sequenced within a study of OX40 agonist ivuxolimab in advanced cancers. For the study at large: An anti-OX40 (CD134) antibody with agonistic activity, ivuxolimab, was administered to patients. Head and neck, renal cell, melanoma or hepatocellular carcinoma were the cancers that dose-escalation patients had. Among those enrolled, mean age was 60 years (range about 23 to 90) and about 79% were male.

This clone appeared a single time. Germline assignment: CDR1 SGHNT and CDR2 YENEEA. The CDR3 is 13 residues long. V lost 5 bases and J lost 4, with 8 bases in between. Method: immunoSEQ multiplex PCR; TCRdb's copy keeps in-frame clones and lacks some. The sample gives 30,000 to 40,000 clones, around 83% of which show up once; around 20% is in the top ten. The TCR comes from an adult with an advanced solid tumor such as melanoma, head and neck, liver or kidney cancer. The genes are TRBV11-3 and TRBJ2-2, with D perhaps assigned TRBD1 or TRBD2 (5 bases each). Sequences were derived from CD4+ or CD8+ T cells sorted from blood, sampled in a trial of the OX40 agonist ivuxolimab. This CDR3 reads CASSPGTTGELFF. CDR3 bases: TGTGCCAGCAGCCCAGGGACCACCGGGGAGCTGTTTTTT.